A single T cell receptor beta chain is shown here with its context. The data belong to a study of blood T cell repertoires in COVID-19. Across the whole study: Samples representing acute and convalescent COVID-19 were sourced from the United States, Italy and Spain. Sources were T cells, B-cell-depleted T cells, or PBMCs; the material itself was cDNA or gDNA.

Profiled with immunoSEQ multiplex PCR; TCRdb holds only in-frame clones, not every one. The table lists roughly 140,000 clones, around 84% of them singletons, with about 7% in the top ten. Material: peripheral blood. The sequence derives from a woman aged 50 to 60 in a cohort sampled during active or convalescent COVID-19.

The DNA of the CDR3 is TGTGCCAGCAGCCACGGGACAGGGGCGACCTACGAGCAGTACTTC. It yields the protein CASSHGTGATYEQYF. The gene calls are TRBV3-1 (or the pseudogene TRBV3-2) and TRBJ2-7; 10 bases are a match to TRBD1. This CDR3 region has 15 residues. The trim removed 3 bases at V and 2 bases at J, leaving 4 bases unmatched. Germline V lookup: CDR1 LGHDT, CDR2 YNNKEL (reference sequence).